This passage covers 28 T cell receptor beta chains from one sample sequenced in a study of blood T cell repertoires in COVID-19. Repertoires were generated with immunoSEQ multiplex PCR, while TCRdb's copy carries only in-frame clones and drops some. The repertoire includes roughly 150,000 clones, around 85% of them detected once, and roughly 8.1% sits in the top ten. Sequencing used peripheral blood. These receptors were collected from a woman aged 80 or older with COVID-19, enrolled during active disease.

The J gene is TRBJ1-5, the V gene TRBV2, with D unresolved. CDR3 length: 14 amino acids. The V and J ends lost 4 bases and 5 bases respectively, with 12 bases between them. The germline gives CDR1 SNHLY, CDR2 FYNNEI. CDR3 sequence reads: CASSADSVYQPQHF. DNA of the CDR3: TGTGCCAGCAGTGCGGACTCCGTCTATCAGCCCCAGCATTTT. Together with reference TRBV2 and TRBJ1-5, the CDR3 gives the full variable domain: EPEVTQTPSHQVTQMGQEVILRCVPISNHLYFYWYRQILGQKVEFLVSFYNNEISEKSEIFDDQFSVERPDGSNFTLKIRSTKLEDSAMYFCASSADSVYQPQHFGDGTRLSIL.

The chain has TRBV9 and TRBJ1-5; 9 bases are a match to TRBD1. The CDR3 loop spans 15 amino acids. Germline lookup yields CDR1 SGDLS and CDR2 YYNGEE. V was pared by 2 bases and J by 1 base, with 1 base of the junction left unmatched. CDR3 coding DNA: TGTGCCAGCAGCGTTGGGACAGGGAGCAATCAGCCCCAGCATTTT. It yields the protein CASSVGTGSNQPQHF.

This chain links TRBV11-2 with TRBJ1-1; tentative D call: TRBD1 (6 bases). The CDR3 spans 13 residues. V lost 1 base and J 6 bases, leaving 9 bases between the germline ends. Germline loops: CDR1 SGHAT, CDR2 FQNNGV. The CDR3 reads CASSLGQAAEAFF. The CDR3 DNA follows: TGTGCCAGCAGCTTAGGACAGGCCGCTGAAGCTTTCTTT.

The chain combines TRBV7-2 with TRBJ1-5, with TRBD1 as a possible D gene (5 bases). There are 15 residues in the CDR3. V shed 4 bases and J shed 5 bases, with 15 bases lying between them. CDR1 and CDR2 from the germline V gene are SGHTA and FQGNSA. Here the CDR3 DNA reads TGTGCCAGCAGCTCCCAACTTGGGGGGTATCAGCCCCAGCATTTT. This translates into CASSSQLGGYQPQHF.

The rearrangement joins TRBV11-2 to TRBJ2-1, with 13 positions matching TRBD2. V shed 7 bases and J 10 bases; nucleotides not matched to a gene: 13. Germline V lookup: CDR1 SGHAT, CDR2 FQNNGV. CDR3 length equals 16 residues. As DNA, the CDR3 is TGTGCCAGCACCCGAGAGGGACTAGCGGGACAGGGCGAGCAGTTCTTC. This sequence encodes CASTREGLAGQGEQFF.

The CDR3 DNA is TGTGCTAGTGGTTTGGCTACAGGGGGAGAACAAGAGACCCAGTACTTC. The encoded protein is CASGLATGGEQETQYF. The chain links TRBV12-5 to TRBJ2-5, with 8 bases matching TRBD1. V lost 1 base, J lost 2 bases, and 6 bases stayed unmatched. The CDR3 has 16 amino acids. Looked up from germline, CDR1 is LGHNT and CDR2 is FRNRAP.

The chain has TRBV6-6 and TRBJ1-2, with 8 bases matching TRBD1. The CDR3 consists of 13 residues. CDR1 and CDR2 from the germline V gene are MNHNY and SVGAGI (reference sequence). Germline trimming cut 3 bases from V and 7 bases from J; bases unmatched to any gene: 4. CDR3 coding DNA: TGTGCCAGCAGTTATGTGACAGGGGCTGGCTACACCTTC. It specifies CASSYVTGAGYTF.

The table lists this clone with a count of one. The chain employs TRBV5-8 and TRBJ2-2; D gene uncertain. This CDR3 contains 13 residues. The germline V and J ends were trimmed by 2 bases and 5 bases, with 7 bases remaining between them. The germline V gene encodes CDR1 SGHTS and CDR2 YDEGEE. The CDR3, as DNA: TGTGCCAGCAGCTTTCTGAGGACCGGGGAGCTGTTTTTT. Its protein is CASSFLRTGELFF.

This chain connects TRBV18 to TRBJ2-7; 8 nucleotides match TRBD1. J gave up 4 bases and V 2 bases, and 7 bases lay outside the gene matches. CDR3 length: 15 residues. Germline CDR1 reads KGHSH; CDR2 reads LQKENI. CDR3 bases: TGTGCCAGCTCACCAGGACGGACAGGGCAGTACGAGCAGTACTTC. Translation gives CASSPGRTGQYEQYF.

The rearrangement uses TRBV4-1 and TRBJ1-2, with 8 bases that match TRBD1. J was trimmed by 6 bases and V by 5 bases; bases with no gene match: 11. Germline V gene lookup returns CDR1 MGHRA and CDR2 YSYEKL. The CDR3 runs to 15 residues. CDR3 sequence (DNA): TGCGCCAGCAGCTTCCGGGACAGGAGATTTCATGGCTACACCTTC. This encodes CASSFRDRRFHGYTF.

This chain uses TRBV6-5 with TRBJ2-2, with 8 bases fitting TRBD1. Losses at the gene ends were 2 bases for V and 4 bases for J; bases not matched to a gene: 6. CDR3 length: 16 residues. Germline CDR1 MNHEY, CDR2 SVGAGI. CDR3 bases: TGTGCCAGCAGTTACAAGGGGACAGGATCCACCGGGGAGCTGTTTTTT. Translated: CASSYKGTGSTGELFF.

This chain joins TRBV18 and TRBJ1-2, with D perhaps matching TRBD1 (5 bases). The germline CDR1 and CDR2 sequences are KGHSH and LQKENI. Trimming left V 5 bases short and J 7 bases short, with 17 bases between. The CDR3 sequence is 14 residues long. The CDR3 region is CASSSQPGGRGYTF. The DNA of the CDR3 is TGTGCCAGCTCATCCCAGCCGGGGGGACGTGGCTACACCTTC.

This clone was seen only a few times. DNA for the CDR3: TGTGCCAGTAGGTCCCGGGACAGCTATTACAATGAGCAGTTCTTC. It translates to CASRSRDSYYNEQFF. The rearrangement joins TRBV19 to TRBJ2-1; 7 bases map to TRBD1. Looked up from germline, CDR1 is LNHDA and CDR2 is SQIVND (reference sequence). Trimming cost V 6 bases and J 4 bases; bases outside gene matches: 9. This CDR3 has 15 residues.

This clone was observed many times. The chain links TRBV6-5 to TRBJ1-1; D is perhaps TRBD1 (6 bases). The CDR3 is 16 amino acids. From germline, CDR1 is MNHEY and CDR2 SVGAGI. Trimming removed 3 bases at V and 8 bases at J, with 22 bases between. The CDR3 loop reads CASSYHLQGGLTEAFF. The CDR3 nucleotides read TGTGCCAGCAGTTATCACCTTCAAGGGGGTTTAACGGAAGCTTTCTTT.

This clone was detected only once. This chain joins TRBV5-1 and TRBJ2-5; 11 bases are a match to TRBD2. CDR3 size: 16 residues. J lost 0 bases, V lost 4 bases, and 5 bases had no gene match. Germline CDR1 and CDR2: SGHRS and YFSETQ. CDR3: CASSPSSGGYQETQYF. In nucleotides, the CDR3 is TGCGCCAGCAGCCCATCTAGCGGGGGGTACCAAGAGACCCAGTACTTC.

This clone showed up just once. The chain has TRBV20-1 and TRBJ1-4, with D hard to call. CDR3 length: 11 residues. Trimming left V 7 bases short and J 6 bases short, with 9 bases between. The V gene's germline CDR1 is DFQATT and CDR2 SNEGSKA (reference sequence). The CDR3 nucleotides read TGCAGTGTCCACGAGTATGAAAAACTGTTTTTT. The encoded protein is CSVHEYEKLFF.

The chain uses TRBV11-2 and TRBJ2-7; D unresolved. Germline loops: CDR1 SGHAT, CDR2 FQNNGV. This CDR3 spans 15 amino acids. Deletions cut 0 bases from V and 3 bases from J, with 12 bases between. The CDR3 DNA reads TGTGCCAGCAGCTTAGATAGAATCCTGAACTACGAGCAGTACTTC. Its translation: CASSLDRILNYEQYF.

The rearrangement joins TRBV27 to TRBJ1-2, with D possibly matching TRBD1 (5 bases). There are 15 residues in the CDR3. Trimming shortened V by 7 bases and J by 2 bases, and 17 bases separated the two germline ends. Germline V gives CDR1 MNHEY, CDR2 SMNVEV (reference sequence). The CDR3 DNA reads as TGTGCCAGCACACGAGGCACCGGGGGGAACTATGGCTACACCTTC. Translated: CASTRGTGGNYGYTF.

The chain employs TRBV4-2 and TRBJ2-2, with 7 positions matching TRBD1. Unmatched junction bases numbered 7, after V lost 5 bases and J lost 1 base. The CDR3 contains 16 residues. Germline V gene lookup returns CDR1 LGHNA and CDR2 YNFKEQ. The CDR3 spells CASSDRVPQNTGELFF. In nucleotides, the CDR3 is TGTGCCAGCAGCGACAGGGTACCACAGAACACCGGGGAGCTGTTTTTT.

This chain connects TRBV18 to TRBJ2-7, with a possible D match to TRBD1 (6 bases). CDR3 length equals 13 residues. Germline-derived CDR1 and CDR2 are KGHSH and LQKENI. Trimming stripped 8 bases from V and 6 bases from J, with 17 bases between. The CDR3 region has the DNA TGTGCCAGCACCCAAGGACAGCCTATCGAGCAGTACTTC. Protein sequence: CASTQGQPIEQYF.

This clone was detected only a few times. The chain is built from TRBV27 and TRBJ2-1; the D is unclear. The CDR3 is made up of 16 amino acids. The germline gives CDR1 MNHEY, CDR2 SMNVEV (reference sequence). V was cut by 7 bases and J by 0 bases, with 16 bases left in between. The CDR3 sequence is CASIPTSSSSYNEQFF. CDR3 nucleotide sequence: TGTGCCAGCATTCCGACTTCTTCCAGCTCCTACAATGAGCAGTTCTTC.

V is TRBV6-5 and J is TRBJ1-2, with D unresolved. The CDR3 totals 12 residues. The germline V gene encodes CDR1 MNHEY and CDR2 SVGAGI. V was trimmed by 10 bases and J by 7 bases, leaving 16 bases between them. The CDR3 loop reads CATFVIGSGYTF. The CDR3 DNA follows: TGTGCCACCTTTGTGATCGGGTCTGGCTACACCTTC.

The V gene is TRBV6-5, the J gene TRBJ2-3; 7 bases map to TRBD2. V dropped 7 bases and J dropped 3; count of bases not matched to a gene: 4. The CDR3 totals 13 residues. Germline V gene lookup returns CDR1 MNHEY and CDR2 SVGAGI. The CDR3 here is CASNREGTDTQYF. The CDR3 DNA sequence: TGTGCCAGCAATAGGGAGGGGACAGATACGCAGTATTTT.

The chain recombines TRBV19 with TRBJ1-1; 8 bases match TRBD1. Germline CDR1 reads LNHDA; CDR2 reads SQIVND (reference sequence). The CDR3 totals 14 residues. Trimming took 5 bases from V and 5 from J; bases not matched to a gene: 7. CDR3 region: CASSAGQGGTEAFF. The CDR3, as DNA: TGTGCCAGTAGTGCTGGACAGGGAGGAACTGAAGCTTTCTTT.

The chain carries TRBV5-4 and TRBJ1-1, with TRBD1 as a possible D gene (6 bases). The V gene lost 3 bases and the J gene lost 5 bases, with 14 bases spanning the gap. Germline CDR1 and CDR2: SGHNT and YYREEE (reference sequence). This CDR3 has 14 residues. The CDR3 reads CASSSGGMGTEAFF. The CDR3 nucleotides are TGTGCCAGCAGCTCGGGGGGCATGGGGACTGAAGCTTTCTTT. The full variable domain, its missing parts supplied by reference TRBV5-4 and TRBJ1-1, is ETGVTQSPTHLIKTRGQQVTLRCSSQSGHNTVSWYQQALGQGPQFIFQYYREEENGRGNFPPRFSGLQFPNYSSELNVNALELDDSALYLCASSSGGMGTEAFFGQGTRLTVV.

The gene calls are TRBV5-1 and TRBJ2-1; D possibly corresponds to TRBD1 (5 bases). With 4 bases removed from V and 0 bases from J, the gap between germline ends came to 11 bases. CDR1 and CDR2 (germline): SGHRS, YFSETQ. The CDR3 runs 15 residues. The CDR3 coding sequence is TGCGCCAGCAGCGTTACAGGTAGCTCCTACAATGAGCAGTTCTTC. As protein: CASSVTGSSYNEQFF.

In DNA, the CDR3 is TGCAGCGTTAGCCGACAGGCGAACACCGGGGAGCTGTTTTTT. Its translation is CSVSRQANTGELFF. J is TRBJ2-2 and V is TRBV29-1; possible D gene TRBD1, 6 bases. The V end was cut by 5 bases, the J end by 0 bases, with 10 bases between. Germline CDR1 reads SQVTM; CDR2 reads ANQGSEA. The CDR3 has 14 residues.

This clone was observed a handful of times. Other DNA sequences from this sample encode an identical CDR3 as well. This rearrangement joins TRBV7-3 to TRBJ2-5; 8 positions match TRBD1. This CDR3 contains 13 residues. V lost 5 bases and J lost 4; bases outside the gene matches: 3. The germline gives CDR1 SGHTA, CDR2 FQGTGA. The CDR3 DNA reads as TGTGCCAGCAGCCCCGGACAGGGAGAGACCCAGTACTTC. This sequence encodes CASSPGQGETQYF.